These 8 T cell receptor beta chains came from one sample sequenced in a study of shared clonotypes between healthy human individuals. The repertoire was sequenced with immunoSEQ multiplex PCR; TCRdb's copy has only in-frame clones and lacks some. The table lists around 510,000 clones, 95% to 96% of them singletons. Material: naive CD4+ T cells sorted from blood. The subset: CD45RA+ positively selected. The receptors were gathered from a woman aged 25 to 45 in good health.

In nucleotides, the CDR3 is TGTGCCAGCAGCCAAGATCGGACGGCCGTGGGGAATGAGCAGTTCTTC. Encoded protein: CASSQDRTAVGNEQFF. This chain links TRBV14 with TRBJ2-1; D ambiguous. This CDR3 comprises 16 residues. CDR1 and CDR2 from the germline V gene are SGHDN and FVKESK. The ends were cut back, 0 bases at V and 7 bases at J, with 16 bases in the middle.

This chain joins TRBV5-1 and TRBJ1-1; possible D gene TRBD1, 5 bases. This CDR3 contains 13 residues. Germline values: CDR1 SGHRS, CDR2 YFSETQ. The V and J ends lost 2 bases and 5 bases respectively, with 10 bases between them. CDR3 region: CASSLIQETEAFF. CDR3 nucleotide sequence: TGCGCCAGCAGCTTAATACAGGAGACTGAAGCTTTCTTT.

This chain uses TRBV2 with TRBJ2-7; 8 bases are a match to TRBD1. J lost 5 bases, V lost 5 bases, and 17 bases had no gene match. The germline V gene encodes CDR1 SNHLY and CDR2 FYNNEI. The CDR3 runs 17 residues. As DNA, the CDR3 is TGTGCCAGCAGTTCCTCCCTTGGGGCAGGGGGCGGGGACGAGCAGTACTTC. Translation: CASSSSLGAGGGDEQYF. Based on the CDR3 plus reference TRBV2 and TRBJ2-7, the full variable domain is EPEVTQTPSHQVTQMGQEVILRCVPISNHLYFYWYRQILGQKVEFLVSFYNNEISEKSEIFDDQFSVERPDGSNFTLKIRSTKLEDSAMYFCASSSSLGAGGGDEQYFGPGTRLTVT.

This chain joins TRBV28 and TRBJ2-7, with a tentative D call TRBD1 (6 bases). The CDR3 runs to 17 residues. CDR1 MDHEN and CDR2 SYDVKM come from the germline V gene. The ends were cut back, 5 bases at V and 2 bases at J, with 22 bases in the middle. The CDR3 spells CASSRSEGTKLTYEQYF. For the CDR3, the DNA is TGTGCCAGCAGTAGAAGCGAAGGGACAAAGCTTACCTACGAGCAGTACTTC.

The rearrangement links TRBV7-8 to TRBJ2-5; no firm D call. The CDR3 loop spans 15 amino acids. From germline, CDR1 is SGHVS and CDR2 FQNEAQ. Trimming pared 2 bases from V and 3 bases from J, leaving 13 bases between. The CDR3 DNA reads as TGTGCCAGCAGCTTACTTCAAAACATGAAAGAGACCCAGTACTTC. Translated, it gives CASSLLQNMKETQYF.

Here the CDR3 DNA reads TGTGCCAGCAGTGAAGGCGGATGGATTCAGCCCCAGCATTTT. Amino acids: CASSEGGWIQPQHF. The V and J genes are TRBV6-1 and TRBJ1-5; no clear D gene. The CDR3 has 14 amino acids. V was shortened by 1 base and J by 6 bases, with 10 bases between the two germline ends. Germline V gene data show CDR1 as MNHNS and CDR2 as SASEGT.

V and J are TRBV28 and TRBJ2-7; a weak D match, TRBD2 (5 bases). In germline, CDR1 is MDHEN, CDR2 SYDVKM. The CDR3 has 15 amino acids. V lost 6 bases and J 1 base, leaving 16 bases between the germline ends. For the CDR3, the DNA is TGTGCCAGCAGACCCAGAGGACTCCGATCCTACGAGCAGTACTTC. As protein: CASRPRGLRSYEQYF.

The chain has TRBV21-1 and TRBJ2-7. TRBV21-1 has pseudogene status. CDR3 length equals 12 residues. CDR3 sequence: CASSKGFHEQYF. The CDR3 DNA sequence: TGTGCCAGCAGCAAAGGGTTCCACGAGCAGTACTTC.